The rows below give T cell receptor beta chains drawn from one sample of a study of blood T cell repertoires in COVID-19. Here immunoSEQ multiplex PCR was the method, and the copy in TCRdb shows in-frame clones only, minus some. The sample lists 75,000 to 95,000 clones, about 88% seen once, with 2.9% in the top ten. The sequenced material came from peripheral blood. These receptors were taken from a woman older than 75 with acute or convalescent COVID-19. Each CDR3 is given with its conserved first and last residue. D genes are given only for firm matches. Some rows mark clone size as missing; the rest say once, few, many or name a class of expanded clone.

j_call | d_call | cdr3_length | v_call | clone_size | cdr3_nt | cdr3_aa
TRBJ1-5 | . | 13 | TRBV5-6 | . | TGTGCCAGCAGTGCCCATGTCGGTCAGCCCCAGCATTTT | CASSAHVGQPQHF
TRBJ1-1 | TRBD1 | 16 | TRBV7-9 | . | TGTGCCAGCAGCTTCCCGGACAGGGGGCTGGACACTGAAGCTTTCTTT | CASSFPDRGLDTEAFF
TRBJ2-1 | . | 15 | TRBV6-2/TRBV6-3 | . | TGTGCCAGCAGTTTGGACAGTCCAGGATACAATGAGCAGTTCTTC | CASSLDSPGYNEQFF
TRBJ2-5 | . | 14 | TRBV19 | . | TGTGCCAGTAGTATTAGCCCTAGCTCGGAGACCCAGTACTTC | CASSISPSSETQYF
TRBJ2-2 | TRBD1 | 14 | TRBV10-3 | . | TGTGCCATCAAGGGGGCACGGGACACCGGGGAGCTGTTTTTT | CAIKGARDTGELFF
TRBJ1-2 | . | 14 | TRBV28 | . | TGTGCCAGCAGTGGGGCCGGAATTGGCTATGGCTACACCTTC | CASSGAGIGYGYTF
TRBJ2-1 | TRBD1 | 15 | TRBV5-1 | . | TGCGCCAGCAGCTTGTACGGGACAGGGGACCATGAGCAGTTCTTC | CASSLYGTGDHEQFF
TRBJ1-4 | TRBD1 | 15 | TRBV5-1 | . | TGCGCCAGCAGCCAACTACAGGGGACGGGGGAAAAACTGTTTTTT | CASSQLQGTGEKLFF
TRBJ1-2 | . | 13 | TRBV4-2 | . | TGTGCCAGCAGCCGCACAGGGTTAATAGGCTACACCTTC | CASSRTGLIGYTF
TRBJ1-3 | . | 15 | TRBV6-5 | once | TGTGCCACTCAGGGCACAGCCTTCTCTGGAAACACCATATATTTT | CATQGTAFSGNTIYF
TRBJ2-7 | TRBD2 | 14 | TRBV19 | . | TGTGCCAGTTCGGGACTAGCGGGCTCCTACGAGCAGTACTTC | CASSGLAGSYEQYF
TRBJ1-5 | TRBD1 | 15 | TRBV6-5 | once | TGTGCCGGAAAACCGGGACAGGACGACGATCAGCCCCAGCATTTT | CAGKPGQDDDQPQHF
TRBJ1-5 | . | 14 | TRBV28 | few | TGTGCCAGCAGGAGAGAAGACGCGGGGAAGCCCCAGCATTTT | CASRREDAGKPQHF
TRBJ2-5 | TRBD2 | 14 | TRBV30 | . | TGTGCCTGGCTGGGACTAGGCGGTTCGGAGACCCAGTACTTC | CAWLGLGGSETQYF
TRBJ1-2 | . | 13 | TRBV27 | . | TGTGCCAGCAGCCCCGGACAGATTAAAGGCTACACCTTC | CASSPGQIKGYTF
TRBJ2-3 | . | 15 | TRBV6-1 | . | TGTGCCAGCAGTGAGATACAGGGATCCACAGATACGCAGTATTTT | CASSEIQGSTDTQYF
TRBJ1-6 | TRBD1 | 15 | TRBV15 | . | TGTGCCACCAGCAGAGCGCGACAGGGTAATTCACCCCTCCACTTT | CATSRARQGNSPLHF
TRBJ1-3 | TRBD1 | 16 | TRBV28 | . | TGTGCCAGCAGTTTACTCAGGGGGCGATCCGGAAACACCATATATTTT | CASSLLRGRSGNTIYF
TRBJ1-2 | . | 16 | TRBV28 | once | TGTGCCAGCAGCCGACCTTCCGGACGGGGGAGCTATGGCTACACCTTC | CASSRPSGRGSYGYTF
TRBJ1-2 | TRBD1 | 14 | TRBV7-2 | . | TGTGCCAGCAGCTCAGGACAGGGGGTTGATGGCTACACCTTC | CASSSGQGVDGYTF
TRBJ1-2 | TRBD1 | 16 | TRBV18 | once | TGTGCCAGCTCACCTTGGACAGGGCCTTCTAACTATGGCTACACCTTC | CASSPWTGPSNYGYTF
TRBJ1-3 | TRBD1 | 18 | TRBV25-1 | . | TGTGCCAGCAGTGAATATCGGGTGAAGAGGGGGCACGGAAACACCATATATTTT | CASSEYRVKRGHGNTIYF
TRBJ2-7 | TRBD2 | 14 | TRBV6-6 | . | TGTGCCAGCAGGCCGGGAGGGGGGGCATACGAGCAGTACTTC | CASRPGGGAYEQYF
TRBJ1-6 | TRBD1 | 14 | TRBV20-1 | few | TGCAGTGCTAGTGGGGGGACAGATAATTCACCCCTCCACTTT | CSASGGTDNSPLHF
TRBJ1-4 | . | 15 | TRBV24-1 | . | TGTGCCACCAGTGATGGGAGGCTCACTAATGAAAAACTGTTTTTT | CATSDGRLTNEKLFF
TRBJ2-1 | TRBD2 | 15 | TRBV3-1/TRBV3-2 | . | TGTGCCAGCAGCCGCCAGTTCGGGGGGGCCAATGAGCAGTTCTTC | CASSRQFGGANEQFF
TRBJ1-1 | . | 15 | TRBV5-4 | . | TGTGCCAGCAGCTTGGGAGTAGCCATGAACACTGAAGCTTTCTTT | CASSLGVAMNTEAFF
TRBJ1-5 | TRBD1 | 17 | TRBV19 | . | TGTGCCAGTAGTATAGGGGGCCCGGGACAGAACAATCAGCCCCAGCATTTT | CASSIGGPGQNNQPQHF
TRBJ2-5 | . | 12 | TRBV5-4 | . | TGTGCCAGCAGCGAGGAGGCGGAGACCCAGTACTTC | CASSEEAETQYF
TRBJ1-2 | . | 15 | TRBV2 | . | TGTGCCAGCAGTGAAGCGGGGGGTTTACACTATGGCTACACCTTC | CASSEAGGLHYGYTF
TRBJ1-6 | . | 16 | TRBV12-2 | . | TGTGCAAGTCGTCCGAAGGGACAGGGCTTTAATTCACCCCTCCACTTT | CASRPKGQGFNSPLHF
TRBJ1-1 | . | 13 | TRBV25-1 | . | TGTGCCAGCAGTGAATATGGCATTGGTGAAGCTTTCTTT | CASSEYGIGEAFF
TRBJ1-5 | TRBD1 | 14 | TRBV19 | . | TGTGCCAGTAGTCCCGGACAGGTATATCAGCCCCAGCATTTT | CASSPGQVYQPQHF
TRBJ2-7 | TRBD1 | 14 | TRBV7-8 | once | TGTGCCAGCGGGCACCGGGACAGAGCATACGAGCAGTACTTC | CASGHRDRAYEQYF
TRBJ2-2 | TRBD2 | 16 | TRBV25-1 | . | TGTGCCAGCAGTGAATTGCGGGGGGGCACCCCCGGGGAGCTGTTTTTT | CASSELRGGTPGELFF
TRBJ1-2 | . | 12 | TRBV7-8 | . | TGTGCCAGCAGCTTCCAGAACTATGGCTACACCTTC | CASSFQNYGYTF
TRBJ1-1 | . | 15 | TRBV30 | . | TGTGCCTGGAGGAAAAGGCTTTTGGGCAACACTGAAGCTTTCTTT | CAWRKRLLGNTEAFF
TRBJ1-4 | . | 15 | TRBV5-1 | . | TGCGCCAGCAGCGGCGACAGAGCAACTAATGAAAAACTGTTTTTT | CASSGDRATNEKLFF
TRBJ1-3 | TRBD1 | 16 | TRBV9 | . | TGTGCCAGCAGCGTAGCAGGTCAGGGGGCTGGAAACACCATATATTTT | CASSVAGQGAGNTIYF
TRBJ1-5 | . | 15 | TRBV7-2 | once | TGTGCCAGCAGCTTATTCCGGGGATCCAATCAGCCCCAGCATTTT | CASSLFRGSNQPQHF
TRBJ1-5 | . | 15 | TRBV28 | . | TGTGCCAGCAGTTTTTCCAGGGTAAGCAATCAGCCCCAGCATTTT | CASSFSRVSNQPQHF
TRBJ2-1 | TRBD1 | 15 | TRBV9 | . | TGTGCCAGCAGCGTAGGGACAGGGTCCTACAATGAGCAGTTCTTC | CASSVGTGSYNEQFF